The source of this T cell receptor beta chain is a study of lymphopenia after photon versus proton radiotherapy. Findings of the study overall: Under photons, naive T cells and diversity fell while effector/memory populations rose. Authors raise, but do not show, better survival with proton therapy. After lymphocyte nadir, photon-treated repertoires showed oligoclonal expansion, especially CD8+ Temra.

The CDR3 spans 12 residues. The germline gives CDR1 SGHNT, CDR2 YENEEA. The V and J ends lost 5 bases and 9 bases respectively, with 12 bases between them. Some clones are missing from TCRdb's copy, which holds only in-frame ones; the method was immunoSEQ multiplex PCR. Of about 22,000 clones listed, about nine tenths are singletons. Regarding this clone: What it recognizes is unknown.

This TCR derives from a woman in her 70s with pancreatic cancer. Some clones in this sample may be carry-over from other donors' samples. The sequences come from peripheral blood, collected from a patient treated with proton-based radiotherapy. V gene TRBV11-3 combines with J gene TRBJ2-3, with D perhaps TRBD2 (6 bases). Written as DNA, the CDR3 is TGTGCCAGCAGCGGAGACGGGAGCACGCAGTATTTT. Protein product: CASSGDGSTQYF. Filled out from reference TRBV11-3 and TRBJ2-3, the complete variable domain reads EAGVVQSPRYKIIEKKQPVAFWCNPISGHNTLYWYLQNLGQGPELLIRYENEEAVDDSQLPKDRFSAERLKGVDSTLKIQPAELGDSAVYLCASSGDGSTQYFGPGTRLTVL.